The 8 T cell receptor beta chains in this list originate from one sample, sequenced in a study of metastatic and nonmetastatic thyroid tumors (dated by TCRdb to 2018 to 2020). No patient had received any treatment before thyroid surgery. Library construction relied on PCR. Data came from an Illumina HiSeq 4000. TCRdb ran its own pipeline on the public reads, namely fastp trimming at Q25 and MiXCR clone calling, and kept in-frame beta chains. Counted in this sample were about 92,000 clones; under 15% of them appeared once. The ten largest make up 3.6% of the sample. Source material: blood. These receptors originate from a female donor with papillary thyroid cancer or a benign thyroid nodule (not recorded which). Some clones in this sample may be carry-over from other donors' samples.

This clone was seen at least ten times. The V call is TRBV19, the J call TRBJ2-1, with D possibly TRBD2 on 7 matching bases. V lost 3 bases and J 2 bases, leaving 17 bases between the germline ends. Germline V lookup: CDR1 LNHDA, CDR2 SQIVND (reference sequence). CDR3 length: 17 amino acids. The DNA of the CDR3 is TGTGCCAGTAGTATTGGCGGGGGCCCTCGAGCCTACAATGAGCAGTTCTTC. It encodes CASSIGGGPRAYNEQFF.

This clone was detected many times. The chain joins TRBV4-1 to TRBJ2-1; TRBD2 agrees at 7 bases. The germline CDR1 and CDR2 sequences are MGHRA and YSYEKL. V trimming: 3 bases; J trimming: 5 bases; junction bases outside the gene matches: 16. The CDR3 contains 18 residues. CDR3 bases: TGCGCCAGCAGCCATATCCTCCGGAGGACTAGGTCAAACAATGAGCAGTTCTTC. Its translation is CASSHILRRTRSNNEQFF.

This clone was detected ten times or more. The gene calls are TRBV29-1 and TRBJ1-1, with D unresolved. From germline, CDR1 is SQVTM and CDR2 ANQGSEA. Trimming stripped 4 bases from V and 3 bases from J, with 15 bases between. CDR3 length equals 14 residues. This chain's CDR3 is CSVARTTEDTEAFF. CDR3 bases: TGCAGCGTTGCCCGGACGACTGAAGACACTGAAGCTTTCTTT.

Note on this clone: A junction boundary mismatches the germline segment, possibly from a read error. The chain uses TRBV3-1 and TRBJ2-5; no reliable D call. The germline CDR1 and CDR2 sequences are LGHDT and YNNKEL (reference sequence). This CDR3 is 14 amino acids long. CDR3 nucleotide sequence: TGTGCCAGCAGCCAAGGAGTTTTCGAAGATACCCAGTACTTC. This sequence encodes CASSQGVFEDTQYF.

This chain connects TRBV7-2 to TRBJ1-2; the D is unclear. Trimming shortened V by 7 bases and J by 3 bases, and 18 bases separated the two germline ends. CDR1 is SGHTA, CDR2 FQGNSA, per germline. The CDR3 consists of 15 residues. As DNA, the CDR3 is TGTGCCAGCATCATCCAGTGGGCCGCCTACTATGGCTACACCTTC. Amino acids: CASIIQWAAYYGYTF.

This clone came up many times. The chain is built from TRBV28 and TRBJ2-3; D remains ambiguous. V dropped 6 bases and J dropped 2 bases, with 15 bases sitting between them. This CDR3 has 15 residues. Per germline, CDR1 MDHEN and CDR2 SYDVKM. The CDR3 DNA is TGTGCCAGCAGCCCCGCCGGGTCAGTCACAGATACGCAGTATTTT. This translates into CASSPAGSVTDTQYF. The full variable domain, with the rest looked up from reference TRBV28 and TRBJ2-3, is DVKVTQSSRYLVKRTGEKVFLECVQDMDHENMFWYRQDPGLGLRLIYFSYDVKMKEKGDIPEGYSVSREKKERFSLILESASTNQTSMYLCASSPAGSVTDTQYFGPGTRLTVL.

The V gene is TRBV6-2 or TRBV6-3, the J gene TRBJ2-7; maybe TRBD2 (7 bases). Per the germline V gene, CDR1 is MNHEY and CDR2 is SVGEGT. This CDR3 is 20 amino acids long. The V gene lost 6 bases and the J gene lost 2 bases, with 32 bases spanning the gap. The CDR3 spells CASRAKRGGRIMRPTYEQYF. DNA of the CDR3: TGTGCCAGCAGGGCGAAAAGGGGGGGGAGGATTATGAGGCCTACCTACGAGCAGTACTTC.

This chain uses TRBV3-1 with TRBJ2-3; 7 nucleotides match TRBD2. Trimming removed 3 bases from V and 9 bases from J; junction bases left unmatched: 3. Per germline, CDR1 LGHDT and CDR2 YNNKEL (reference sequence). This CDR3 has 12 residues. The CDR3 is CASSQAGDTQYF. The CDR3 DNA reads TGTGCCAGCAGCCAGGCGGGGGACACGCAGTATTTT.